The source of this TCR beta chain is a study of T-cell reconstitution after alpha-beta-depleted transplantation in children. Worth noting for this clonotype: Its cognate antigen is unknown.

Study-level results: A year had passed since transplant, and T-cell counts and diversity by then came mostly from newly produced T cells. Some patients' high day-60 TCRbeta diversity was traced to surviving recipient T cells and thymic progenitors. Alpha-beta T cells present about two months after transplant were reported to originate from several hundred expanded graft clones.

The CDR3 covers 13 residues. The germline V and J ends were trimmed by 5 bases and 4 bases, with 11 bases remaining between them. Germline assignment: CDR1 MNHEY and CDR2 SMNVEV (reference sequence). During its preparation, the TCRbeta library received unique molecular identifiers. TCRdb called the PCR reads again in MiXCR, with one record for every CDR3 protein. The top ten hold approximately 11% of the sample, which has fewer than 400,000 distinct CDR3 sequences, approximately 23% seen once. This TCR came from a male patient between 10 and 17 years old who had a stem cell transplant for acute lymphoblastic leukemia, so the T cells may come from the graft donor. The material sequenced was PBMCs, mostly from graft donor cells, taken 180 days after TCRalphabeta/CD19-depleted stem cell transplant. The V gene is TRBV27, the J gene TRBJ1-1; a weak D match, TRBD1 (6 bases). The CDR3 nucleotides are TGTGCCAGCAGTCCAACAGGGTTCACTGAAGCTTTCTTT. Protein product: CASSPTGFTEAFF.